What follows describes a single T cell receptor beta chain. Its antigen target is currently unknown. Within one base of it there is no much larger clone, and no base qualities were kept. V has 6 bases trimmed and J has 0 bases trimmed; junction bases matching no gene number 7. The CDR3 contains 15 residues, cysteine and valine counted. The DNA shown is the 45-base CDR3, in frame from base 1. The germline V gene supplies CDR1 MNHNS and CDR2 SASEGT. The instrument given in TCRdb is Illumina HiSeq 1500. TCRdb ran its own pipeline on the public reads, namely fastp trimming at Q25 and MiXCR clone calling, and kept in-frame beta chains. Under each unique CDR3 protein, matching rows form one entry showing the most common genes and DNA. This sample gives some 600,000 distinct CDR3 sequences in total; approximately 24% of them show up just once. 8% of the sample belongs to the ten largest clones. The data were obtained in a study of T cell repertoires in cytomegalovirus infection (dated by TCRdb to the late 2010s). Turning to the overall study: The HLA type of each donor mattered for the analysis, because public TCR beta signatures pointed to carriage of CMV infection along with the matching HLA type.

Results the study describes overall, beyond this receptor: The ex vivo response was dominated by HLA-C-restricted CMV-specific TCR beta clonotypes, and the single most frequent clonotype in two of eight donors was supplied by these HLA-C-restricted clonotypes. Carriers of CMV infection plus the relevant HLA type were discriminated by the cumulative frequency of public TCR beta family members in the study cohort and in an independent roughly 380-donor cohort.

This TCR came from a human donor in good health (CMV status not recorded). Some clones in this sample may be carry-over from other donors' samples. Material: CD8+ T cells from PBMCs. The V and J genes are TRBV6-1 and TRBJ2-7, with 8 junctional bases fitting TRBD2. The DNA is as follows: TGTGCCAGCAGGAGAGGTAGCGGGGTCTCCTACGAGCAGTACGTC. Its protein product is CASRRGSGVSYEQYV.